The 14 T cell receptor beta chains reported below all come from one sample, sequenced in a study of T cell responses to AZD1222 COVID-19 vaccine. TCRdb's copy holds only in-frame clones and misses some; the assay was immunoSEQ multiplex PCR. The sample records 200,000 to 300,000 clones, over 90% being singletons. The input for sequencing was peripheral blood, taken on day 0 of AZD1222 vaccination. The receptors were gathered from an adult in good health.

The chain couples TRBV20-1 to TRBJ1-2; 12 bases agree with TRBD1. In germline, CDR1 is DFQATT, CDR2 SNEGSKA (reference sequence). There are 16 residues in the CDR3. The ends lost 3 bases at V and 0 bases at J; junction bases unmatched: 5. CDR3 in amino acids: CSASAGQGASNYGYTF. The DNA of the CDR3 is TGCAGTGCTAGTGCGGGACAGGGGGCTTCTAACTATGGCTACACCTTC.

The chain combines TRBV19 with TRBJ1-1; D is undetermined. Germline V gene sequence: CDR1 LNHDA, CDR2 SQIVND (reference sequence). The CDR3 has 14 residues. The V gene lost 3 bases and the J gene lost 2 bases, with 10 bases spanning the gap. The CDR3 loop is CASSIKIPNTEAFF. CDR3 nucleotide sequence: TGTGCCAGTAGTATTAAAATACCTAACACTGAAGCTTTCTTT.

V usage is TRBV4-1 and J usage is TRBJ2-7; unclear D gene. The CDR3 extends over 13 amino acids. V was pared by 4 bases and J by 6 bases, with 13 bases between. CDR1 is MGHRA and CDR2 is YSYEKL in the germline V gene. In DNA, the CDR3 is TGCGCCAGCAGCCGCACCCTCTTCGCCGAGCAGTACTTC. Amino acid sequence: CASSRTLFAEQYF.

In DNA, the CDR3 is TGTGCCAGCAGTTTCCCCACTAGCCGGGACTGTGAGACCCAGTACTTC. This translates into CASSFPTSRDCETQYF. The rearrangement uses TRBV27 and TRBJ2-5, with a weak D call TRBD2 (6 bases). Germline assignment: CDR1 MNHEY and CDR2 SMNVEV (reference sequence). This CDR3 is built from 16 residues. Trimming stripped 3 bases from V and 5 bases from J, with 19 bases between.

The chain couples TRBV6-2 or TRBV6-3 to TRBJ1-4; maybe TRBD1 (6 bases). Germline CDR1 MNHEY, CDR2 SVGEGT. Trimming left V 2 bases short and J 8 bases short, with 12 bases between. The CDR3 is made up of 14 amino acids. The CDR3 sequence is CASSYSRTDEKLFF. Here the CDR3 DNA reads TGTGCCAGCAGTTACAGCCGGACAGACGAAAAACTGTTTTTT.

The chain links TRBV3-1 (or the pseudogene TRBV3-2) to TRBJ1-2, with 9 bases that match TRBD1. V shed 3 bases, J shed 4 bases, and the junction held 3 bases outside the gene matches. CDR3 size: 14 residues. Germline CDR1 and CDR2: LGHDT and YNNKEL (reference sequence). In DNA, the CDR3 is TGTGCCAGCAGCCAGGGACAGGGTGGCTATGGCTACACCTTC. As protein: CASSQGQGGYGYTF.

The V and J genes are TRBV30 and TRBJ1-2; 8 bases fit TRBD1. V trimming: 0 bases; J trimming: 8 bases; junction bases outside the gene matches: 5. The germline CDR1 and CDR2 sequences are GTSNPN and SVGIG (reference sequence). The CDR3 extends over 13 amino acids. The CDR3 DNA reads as TGTGCCTGGAGTGTAGCAGGGGGCCGGGGCTACACCTTC. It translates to CAWSVAGGRGYTF.

The CDR3 bases are TGTGCCATCGGGCCAGACAGGGGAAATCAGCCCCAGCATTTT. Its translation is CAIGPDRGNQPQHF. The V call is TRBV10-3, the J call TRBJ1-5; 8 bases line up with TRBD1. The V segment lost 8 bases and the J segment 4 bases; nucleotides outside the gene matches: 7. Germline CDR1 ENHRY, CDR2 SYGVKD. The CDR3 consists of 14 residues.

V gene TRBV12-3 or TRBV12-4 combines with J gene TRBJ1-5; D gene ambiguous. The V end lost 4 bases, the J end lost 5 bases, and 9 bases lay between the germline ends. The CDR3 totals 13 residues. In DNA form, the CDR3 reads TGTGCCAGCAGTTCTTCTCAAGATCAGCCCCAGCATTTT. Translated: CASSSSQDQPQHF.

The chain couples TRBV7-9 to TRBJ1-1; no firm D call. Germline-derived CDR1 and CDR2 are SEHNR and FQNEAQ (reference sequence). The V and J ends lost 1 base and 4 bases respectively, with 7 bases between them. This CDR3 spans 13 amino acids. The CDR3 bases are TGTGCCAGCAGCTTAGGGTTCCGCACTGAAGCTTTCTTT. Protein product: CASSLGFRTEAFF.

The DNA of the CDR3 is TGTGCCATCAGTGAGTCACTAGCGGGAGTCGACAATGAGCAGTTCTTC. It encodes CAISESLAGVDNEQFF. The J gene is TRBJ2-1, the V gene TRBV10-3; 11 nucleotides match TRBD2. Per germline, CDR1 ENHRY and CDR2 SYGVKD. V dropped 0 bases and J dropped 5; count of bases not matched to a gene: 3. The CDR3 extends over 16 amino acids.

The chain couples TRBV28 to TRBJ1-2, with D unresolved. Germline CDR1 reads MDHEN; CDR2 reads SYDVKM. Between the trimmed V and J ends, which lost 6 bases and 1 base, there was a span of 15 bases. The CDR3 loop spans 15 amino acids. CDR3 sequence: CASSTIWWGNYGYTF. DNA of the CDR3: TGTGCCAGCAGCACCATCTGGTGGGGTAACTATGGCTACACCTTC.

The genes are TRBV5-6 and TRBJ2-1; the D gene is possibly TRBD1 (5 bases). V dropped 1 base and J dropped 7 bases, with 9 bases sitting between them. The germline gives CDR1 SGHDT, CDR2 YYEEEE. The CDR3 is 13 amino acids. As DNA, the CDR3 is TGTGCCAGCAGCTTGAGGGGTTCGAATGAGCAGTTCTTC. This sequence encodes CASSLRGSNEQFF. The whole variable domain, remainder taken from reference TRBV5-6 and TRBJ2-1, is DAGVTQSPTHLIKTRGQQVTLRCSPKSGHDTVSWYQQALGQGPQFIFQYYEEEERQRGNFPDRFSGHQFPNYSSELNVNALLLGDSALYLCASSLRGSNEQFFGPGTRLTVL.

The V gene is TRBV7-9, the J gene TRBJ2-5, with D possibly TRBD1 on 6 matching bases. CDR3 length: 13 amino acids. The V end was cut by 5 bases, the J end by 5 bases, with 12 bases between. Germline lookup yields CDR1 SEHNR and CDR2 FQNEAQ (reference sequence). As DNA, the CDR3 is TGTGCCAGCAGCCGACAGGTCGGGGAGACCCAGTACTTC. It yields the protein CASSRQVGETQYF. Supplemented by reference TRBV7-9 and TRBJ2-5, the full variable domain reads DTGVSQNPRHKITKRGQNVTFRCDPISEHNRLYWYRQTLGQGPEFLTYFQNEAQLEKSRLLSDRFSAERPKGSFSTLEIQRTEQGDSAMYLCASSRQVGETQYFGPGTRLLVL.